This T cell receptor beta chain emerged from a study of T cell responses to AZD1222 COVID-19 vaccine (dated by TCRdb to about 2021). Broadly, across the study: A total of about 230 trial participants underwent TCR sequencing, of whom 207 received two doses of AZD1222 and about 25 received two doses of the MenACWY control vaccine. Trial participants were enrolled by age into subgroups of 18-55, 56-69 and 70-plus years, and around 150, 28 and 57 TCR-sequenced participants, respectively, were included in these subgroups. Results and caveats for the whole study, not just this receptor: Most participants were white British and females outnumbered males, and the authors suggested that clonal diversity may have been underestimated. Conclusions about previously exposed vaccinees are limited, since just six AZD1222 recipients were seropositive for SARS-CoV-2 at baseline. The vaccine-associated CD4 TCRs covered the entire spike protein, and the dominant responses fell in regions 160-218 and 743-854. The 56-69-year group was small, and its depth increase did not reach significance, likely because of low power. Reportedly, almost half of the unique spike-specific TCRs recognized epitopes lying outside the regions that are mutated in the B.1.351 and B.1.1.7 variants. Spike-specific TCR breadth and depth rose significantly after two AZD1222 doses compared with day 0 and with MenACWY recipients. Because no day 14 peak-response samples were available, the repertoires could be characterized only after the peak T cell response.

The CDR3 regions of human TCRbeta chains were analyzed by immunosequencing. The authors' analysis ran thus. Repertoire TCRs were checked for matches against a reference library of SARS-CoV-2-specific TCRs that had been generated using the MIRA antigen-specificity platform. Breadth was defined as the fraction of unique TCRs that were SARS-CoV-2-associated. Depth was defined as the fraction of total T cells that were SARS-CoV-2-associated. Each spike-specific TCR was assigned to its reactive spike region and to a CD4 or CD8 class using the MIRA data. Log10-transformed breadth and depth values were compared by one-way ANOVA with Sidak's multiple comparisons tests. The source is immuneACCESS, and TCRdb retained only in-frame sequences with V and J called. Part of the clones is not carried over; for the studies checked, unresolved V genes explain less than half of this, and the remainder is unexplained. V, J and clone size derive from that table, while D and trimming were established from the DNA sequence. The sample has fewer than 85,000 clones on record, about 85% of them singletons. The ten largest clones add up to 1.3% of the sample.

The CDR3 sequence holds 13 residues, the cysteine and phenylalanine included. The only DNA kept is the CDR3, 39 bases in frame from the first base. CDR1 SGHTS and CDR2 YDEGEE were looked up in the germline V gene. V gives up 2 bases and J gives up 6 bases, and the segment between their germline ends measures 11 bases. What the time point label conveys for this sample: about 28 days (+/-7) after the second vaccine dose. AZD1222 recipients whose second dose came at about 4 weeks and those whose second dose came at about 12 weeks were combined into one group, since spike-specific TCR depth and breadth did not differ between the two schedules. Vaccinee samples were obtained from the UK trials COV001 and COV002, which included a single-blind randomized controlled phase 2/3 trial of AZD1222 (ChAdOx1 nCoV-19) in healthy adults. For TCRbeta chain sequencing, PBMC samples from trial participants were taken at day 0 and at day 28 after the second dose.

Comments on this clone: No antigen is known for it. No much larger clone exists at a distance of one base, and base qualities are not known.

The chain is encoded by TRBV5-8 joined to TRBJ2-5, with the D gene uncertain. The clonotype originates from an adult who received the AZD1222 COVID-19 vaccine. The specimen was peripheral blood, collected 28 days after the second AZD1222 dose. At the DNA level, the sequence is TGTGCCAGCAGCTTCGACCGTAGGAAGACCCAGTACTTC. The resulting protein is CASSFDRRKTQYF.